The text below deals with one TCR beta chain. Its antigen is not identified. TCRdb analysed the 5' RACE reads with MiXCR anew, one entry per CDR3 protein. The repertoire includes roughly 310,000 distinct CDR3 sequences, approximately 16% of them detected once, and roughly 20% sits in the top ten. The sample is drawn from a study of T-cell memory formation after mild COVID-19. Study as a whole: TCR clusters were largely donor specific. General study findings and limits: CD4/CD8 balance held among clones contracting day 15 to 85, and later expanders leaned CD4+.

From germline, CDR1 is SGHRS and CDR2 YFSETQ. The CDR3 spans 14 residues. V shed 3 bases, J shed 3 bases, and the junction held 4 bases outside the gene matches. The sample consisted of PBMCs or a T cell subset sorted from them (not recorded which). The TCR originated in a man younger than 30 who had mild COVID-19 (a few samples of this study predate the infection). Cell type and time point are not known. The chain recombines TRBV5-1 with TRBJ1-2, with 8 bases fitting TRBD1. The CDR3 sequence: CASSSGGEYYGYTF. The CDR3 DNA reads TGCGCCAGCAGCTCAGGGGGCGAGTACTATGGCTACACCTTC.